Listed below are T cell receptor beta chains from one sample, sequenced in a study of T-cell memory formation after mild COVID-19. TCRdb re-derived calls from the 5' RACE reads in MiXCR, one entry per CDR3 protein. Of roughly 580,000 distinct CDR3 sequences in the sample, more than 15% are singletons; the top ten hold 12%. The sample was PBMCs or a T cell subset sorted from them (not recorded which). Receptors originate from an adult woman who had mild COVID-19 (a few samples of this study predate the infection). Cell type and time point are not known. Each CDR3 is given with its conserved first and last residue. D genes are given only for firm matches. The size of a clone is reported for some rows only, either as once, few or many, or as a class for expanded clones.

TRBJ1-2	few	TRBV12-3/TRBV12-4	.	TGTGCCAGCAGCCGAATGGGGGGCTACGGTGGCTACACCTTC	CASSRMGGYGGYTF
TRBJ2-3	.	TRBV18	TRBD1	TGTGCCAGCTCACCCACGACAGGGGGAGGTATACCAGGCCACACAGATACGCAGTATTTT	CASSPTTGGGIPGHTDTQYF
TRBJ1-1	few	TRBV5-5	.	TGTGCCAGCAGCTTGGTCCCAGGAGGGGTGAACACTGAAGCTTTCTTT	CASSLVPGGVNTEAFF
TRBJ2-1	.	TRBV12-3/TRBV12-4	.	TGTGCCAGCAGTTTACGCACGACTTCCTACAATGAGCAGTTCTTC	CASSLRTTSYNEQFF
TRBJ2-2	many	TRBV7-2	.	TGTGCCAGCAGCTCCGGACGGACGAACACCGGGGAGCTGTTTTTT	CASSSGRTNTGELFF
TRBJ2-1	few	TRBV5-1	.	TGCGCCAGCAGCTTGAGGCAGGGTGTGGAGGATGAGCAGTTCTTC	CASSLRQGVEDEQFF
TRBJ1-1	.	TRBV6-4	.	TGTGCCAGCAAACCCCGGGGGGGCCGAACTGAAGCTTTCTTT	CASKPRGGRTEAFF
TRBJ1-1	.	TRBV25-1	TRBD1	TGTGCCAGCAGTGATTACAGGGGTAACACTGAAGCTTTCTTT	CASSDYRGNTEAFF
TRBJ1-4	few	TRBV7-8	.	TGTGCCAGCAGCTTAGCATTTCAGCGGACAGCTAATGAAAAACTGTTTTTT	CASSLAFQRTANEKLFF
TRBJ2-4	.	TRBV20-1	TRBD2	TGCAGTGCTAGAGAACAGGAACTAGCGGGAGTTAGGAACATTCAGTACTTC	CSAREQELAGVRNIQYF
TRBJ1-5	.	TRBV6-6	.	TGTGCCAGCAGTTACGTCCCACGGGCTTATAGCAATCAGCCCCAGCATTTT	CASSYVPRAYSNQPQHF
TRBJ1-1	.	TRBV11-3	.	TGTGCCAGCAGCCCACTCGACATAAGAGGGACTGAAGCTTTCTTT	CASSPLDIRGTEAFF
TRBJ2-7	.	TRBV5-4	TRBD2	TGTGCCAGCAGCTTAGAGACTAGCGGATACGAGCAGTACTTC	CASSLETSGYEQYF
TRBJ2-3	.	TRBV7-9	TRBD1	TGTGCCAGCACCTATGGGACAGGGGCCACAGATACGCAGTATTTT	CASTYGTGATDTQYF